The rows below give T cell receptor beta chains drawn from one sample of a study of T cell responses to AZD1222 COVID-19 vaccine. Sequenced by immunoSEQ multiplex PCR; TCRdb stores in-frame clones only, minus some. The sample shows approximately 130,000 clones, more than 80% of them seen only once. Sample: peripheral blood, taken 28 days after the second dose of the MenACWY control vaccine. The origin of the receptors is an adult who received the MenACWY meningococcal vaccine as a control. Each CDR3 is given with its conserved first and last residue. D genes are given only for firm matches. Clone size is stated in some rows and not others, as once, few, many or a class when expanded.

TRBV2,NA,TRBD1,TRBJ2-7,CASRDRGEEQYF,TGTGCCAGCCGGGACAGGGGGGAAGAGCAGTACTTC
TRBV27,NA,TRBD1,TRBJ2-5,CASSPGQGYQETQYF,TGTGCCAGCAGTCCGGGACAGGGGTACCAAGAGACCCAGTACTTC
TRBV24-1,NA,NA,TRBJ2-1,CATSGTVNEQFF,TGTGCCACCAGTGGGACAGTCAATGAGCAGTTCTTC
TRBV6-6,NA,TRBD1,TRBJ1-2,CASSQTGGSYGYTF,TGTGCCAGCAGTCAAACAGGGGGCTCCTATGGCTACACCTTC
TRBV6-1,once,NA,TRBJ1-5,CASSGADTNNQPQHF,TGTGCCAGCAGTGGAGCGGACACGAACAATCAGCCCCAGCATTTT
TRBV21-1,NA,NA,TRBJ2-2,CASSKQGTKNTGELFF,TGTGCCAGCAGCAAACAGGGAACAAAGAACACCGGGGAGCTGTTTTTT
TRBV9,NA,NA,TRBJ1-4,CASSVGGGLDEKLFF,TGTGCCAGCAGCGTAGGAGGGGGATTGGATGAAAAACTGTTTTTT
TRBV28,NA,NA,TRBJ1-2,CASSLGGYGYTF,TGTGCCAGCAGTTTAGGGGGCTATGGCTACACCTTC
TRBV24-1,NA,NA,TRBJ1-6,CATSDSGTNSPLHF,TGTGCCACCAGTGATTCGGGGACCAATTCACCCCTCCACTTT
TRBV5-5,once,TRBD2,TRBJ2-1,CASSLGLAGDYNEQFF,TGTGCCAGCAGCTTGGGGCTAGCGGGGGATTACAATGAGCAGTTCTTC
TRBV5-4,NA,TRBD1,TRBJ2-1,CASSLLSGQVGNEQFF,TGTGCCAGCAGCTTGTTGTCTGGACAGGTGGGGAATGAGCAGTTCTTC
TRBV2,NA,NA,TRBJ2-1,CASSDSDVYNEQFF,TGTGCCAGCAGCGATTCTGATGTCTACAATGAGCAGTTCTTC
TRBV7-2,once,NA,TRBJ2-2,CASSLQTVNTGELFF,TGTGCCAGCAGTTTACAAACAGTGAACACCGGGGAGCTGTTTTTT
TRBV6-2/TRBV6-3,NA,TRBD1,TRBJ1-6,CASSYDRGSSYNSPLHF,TGTGCCAGCAGTTACGACAGGGGGAGCTCCTATAATTCACCCCTCCACTTT
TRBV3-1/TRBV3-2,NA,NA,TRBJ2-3,CASSQDRAAGTDTQYF,TGTGCCAGCAGCCAAGATAGGGCAGCAGGCACAGATACGCAGTATTTT
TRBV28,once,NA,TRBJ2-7,CASRTAGTLTYEQYF,TGTGCCAGCAGAACCGCCGGGACTCTCACCTACGAGCAGTACTTC
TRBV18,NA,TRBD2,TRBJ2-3,CASSATSGGTDTQYF,TGTGCCAGCTCAGCGACTAGCGGGGGAACAGATACGCAGTATTTT
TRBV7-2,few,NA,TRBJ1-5,CASSSQVGNQPQHF,TGTGCCAGCAGCTCGCAAGTAGGCAATCAGCCCCAGCATTTT